The sequence of this T cell receptor beta chain was determined in a study of T cells in Graves' hyperthyroidism and ophthalmopathy. General study points: Ophthalmopathy cases were set apart from stable hyperthyroidism by a 13 V-J model.

Amplification of TCR beta CDR3 regions used RNA as the template. Primed by the HTBI set, a first-round RT-PCR was run on the TCR CDR3. TCRdb redid the calling of the multiplex PCR reads with MiXCR, one entry per CDR3 protein. The table includes hundreds of thousands of distinct CDR3 sequences, around 15% detected once. V was clipped by 2 bases and J by 1 base; unmatched bases: 2. This CDR3 contains 14 residues. This clonotype showed up many times. Its antigen is not identified. Each diagnosis drew on symptoms, thyroxine, TRAb, thyroid ultrasound and orbital computed tomography findings. The specimen was blood. The clonotype was recovered from a woman aged 50 to 60 with Graves' ophthalmopathy. The chain is built from TRBV12-3 or TRBV12-4 and TRBJ2-7; 7 nucleotides line up with TRBD2. The CDR3: CASSLTSESYEQYF. In DNA, the CDR3 is TGTGCCAGCAGTTTAACTAGCGAATCCTACGAGCAGTACTTC.